This TCR beta chain was recovered during a study of T cell repertoires in cytomegalovirus infection. Study-level information: Selected CMV epitopes included recently identified HLA-C-restricted ones as well as well-studied HLA-B-restricted ones. Public TCR beta signature analysis indicated the presence of both CMV infection and matching HLA type. General study points: Predominance within the ex vivo response was attributable to HLA-C-restricted CMV-specific TCR beta clonotypes.

This CDR3 has 13 amino acids. With 4 bases clipped from V and 8 bases from J, the junction kept 5 bases outside the gene matches. Germline loops: CDR1 SGHVS, CDR2 FNYEAQ. This clonotype was seen many times. No antigen is known for it. Via MiXCR, TCRdb re-called the reads, giving one row per CDR3 protein. This table has 100,000 or so distinct CDR3 sequences, roughly 39% appearing once. Sequences were derived from CD8+ T cells from cultured PBMCs, sampled from culture after CMV antigen stimulation. This clonotype was obtained from a human donor in good health (CMV status not recorded). Some clones in this sample may be carry-over from other donors' samples. This chain joins TRBV7-6 and TRBJ2-1; 7 nucleotides agree with TRBD2. The CDR3 region is CASSWTSGYEQFF. For the CDR3, the DNA is TGTGCCAGCAGCTGGACTAGTGGCTATGAGCAGTTCTTC.